The 20 T cell receptor beta chains below were found in one sample sequenced in a study of OX40 agonist ivuxolimab in advanced cancers. Some clones are missing from TCRdb's copy, which holds only in-frame ones; the method was immunoSEQ multiplex PCR. Counted here are some 86,000 clones, 80% to 95% occurring once; the ten biggest clones make up roughly 7.4%. Sequenced material: CD4+ or CD8+ T cells sorted from blood, taken in a trial of the OX40 agonist ivuxolimab. The receptors shown here come from an adult with an advanced solid tumor such as melanoma, head and neck, liver or kidney cancer.

The CDR3, as DNA: TGTGCCATCAGTGAGCCGGGGTCTGCTTACGAGCAGTACTTC. Translation: CAISEPGSAYEQYF. The genes are TRBV10-3 and TRBJ2-7; TRBD2 is a possible D gene (5 bases). Trimming stripped 2 bases from V and 4 bases from J, with 12 bases between. This CDR3 is built from 14 residues. Germline lookup yields CDR1 ENHRY and CDR2 SYGVKD.

As for this clone: This same CDR3 is encoded by further DNA sequences in the sample. This chain links TRBV6-6 with TRBJ1-5; D gene ambiguous. V was trimmed by 6 bases and J by 4 bases, leaving 4 bases between them. In germline, CDR1 is MNHNY, CDR2 SVGAGI (reference sequence). CDR3 length: 11 amino acids. Here the CDR3 reads CASSPNQPQHF. CDR3 coding DNA: TGTGCCAGCAGCCCTAATCAGCCCCAGCATTTT.

CDR3 DNA: TGTGCCAGCAGTGAACGACGCCTCAATCAGCCCCAGCATTTT. Protein sequence: CASSERRLNQPQHF. The genes are TRBV6-1 and TRBJ1-5; D unresolved. Trimming removed 2 bases from V and 3 bases from J, with 8 bases in between. Germline lookup yields CDR1 MNHNS and CDR2 SASEGT. CDR3 length equals 14 residues.

The rearrangement joins TRBV19 to TRBJ2-1; 8 bases align to TRBD1. The CDR3 runs 15 residues. With 3 bases clipped from V and 8 bases from J, the junction kept 9 bases outside the gene matches. Germline V lookup: CDR1 LNHDA, CDR2 SQIVND (reference sequence). The CDR3 DNA sequence: TGTGCCAGTAGTATGAGGAGACAGGGGTACGATGAGCAGTTCTTC. As protein: CASSMRRQGYDEQFF.

The J gene is TRBJ2-5, the V gene TRBV11-1, with D unclear. With 1 base removed from V and 5 bases from J, the gap between germline ends came to 14 bases. Germline-derived CDR1 and CDR2 are SGHAT and FQDESV (reference sequence). This CDR3 has 15 residues. Written as DNA, the CDR3 is TGTGCCAGCAGCTTAGTATCATTCCTCGGGGAGACCCAGTACTTC. It is translated as CASSLVSFLGETQYF. Supplemented by reference TRBV11-1 and TRBJ2-5, the full variable domain reads EAEVAQSPRYKITEKSQAVAFWCDPISGHATLYWYRQILGQGPELLVQFQDESVVDDSQLPKDRFSAERLKGVDSTLKIQPAELGDSAMYLCASSLVSFLGETQYFGPGTRLLVL.

The chain is built from TRBV27 and TRBJ2-2, with D unresolved. V lost 7 bases, J lost 7 bases, and 22 bases lay in between. This CDR3 is built from 16 residues. Germline V CDR1 and CDR2: MNHEY, SMNVEV (reference sequence). The CDR3 DNA follows: TGTGCCAGCACCTACCAACTTCGGGCTTACGGCGGGGAGCTGTTTTTT. Encoded protein: CASTYQLRAYGGELFF.

The rearrangement links TRBV6-5 to TRBJ1-5; no clear D. Trimming stripped 5 bases from V and 5 bases from J, with 10 bases between. Germline-derived CDR1 and CDR2 are MNHEY and SVGAGI. This CDR3 has 13 residues. The CDR3 DNA is TGTGCCAGCAGTCCTTACCCAGATCAGCCCCAGCATTTT. The encoded protein is CASSPYPDQPQHF.

The V call is TRBV4-2, the J call TRBJ2-3; TRBD2 aligns across 8 bases. Germline V CDR1 and CDR2: LGHNA, YNFKEQ. The V and J ends lost 1 base and 5 bases, in that order; junction bases with no gene match: 5. The CDR3 has 15 residues. In nucleotides, the CDR3 is TGTGCCAGCAGCCAAGTATTAGCGGGAAGAGATACGCAGTATTTT. Its translation is CASSQVLAGRDTQYF.

This clone showed up just once. The J gene is TRBJ2-1, the V gene TRBV30, with 15 bases that match TRBD2. CDR3 size: 15 residues. The V gene's germline CDR1 is GTSNPN and CDR2 SVGIG (reference sequence). With 5 bases clipped from V and 16 bases from J, the junction kept 15 bases outside the gene matches. CDR3 sequence reads: CAWGTGGLAGGLPFF. In DNA, the CDR3 is TGTGCCTGGGGAACAGGGGGACTAGCGGGAGGCCTCCCCTTCTTC.

The chain employs TRBV5-1 and TRBJ2-2; 9 bases map to TRBD1. Per germline, CDR1 SGHRS and CDR2 YFSETQ. This CDR3 region has 15 residues. Unmatched junction bases numbered 6, after V lost 5 bases and J lost 4 bases. The CDR3 sequence: CASRVQGAFTGELFF. In nucleotides, the CDR3 is TGCGCCAGCAGAGTACAGGGGGCTTTCACCGGGGAGCTGTTTTTT.

V gene TRBV10-1 combines with J gene TRBJ2-1, with D possibly matching TRBD1 (5 bases). V dropped 4 bases and J dropped 0 bases, with 10 bases sitting between them. CDR3 length equals 15 residues. Germline V gives CDR1 WNHNN, CDR2 SYGVQD (reference sequence). CDR3 sequence reads: CASSGQFSSYNEQFF. For the CDR3, the DNA is TGCGCCAGCAGTGGACAGTTTAGCTCCTACAATGAGCAGTTCTTC.

This chain uses TRBV19 with TRBJ2-3; tentatively, D is TRBD1 or TRBD2 (6 bases each). The CDR3 is 14 amino acids. V lost 3 bases and J lost 1, with 8 bases in between. Germline CDR1 and CDR2: LNHDA and SQIVND (reference sequence). The CDR3 spells CASSIGGRTDTQYF. For the CDR3, the DNA is TGTGCCAGTAGTATTGGGGGGCGCACAGATACGCAGTATTTT.

The chain links TRBV27 to TRBJ1-2, with D possibly matching TRBD1 (5 bases). The V and J ends lost 5 bases and 6 bases respectively, with 7 bases between them. Germline V gene data show CDR1 as MNHEY and CDR2 as SMNVEV (reference sequence). The CDR3 runs 11 residues. The CDR3 spells CASSRGDGYTF. The CDR3 nucleotides are TGTGCCAGCAGTCGGGGGGATGGCTACACCTTC.

The count of this clone is one. V gene TRBV6-6 combines with J gene TRBJ2-7; weak D call: TRBD1 (6 bases). This CDR3 has 15 residues. With 0 bases removed from V and 6 bases from J, the gap between germline ends came to 15 bases. Germline lookup yields CDR1 MNHNY and CDR2 SVGAGI (reference sequence). CDR3 sequence (DNA): TGTGCCAGCAGTTACTCAGAACCAGGGGTTCGCGAGCAGTACTTC. Translation gives CASSYSEPGVREQYF.

The chain links TRBV28 to TRBJ2-3, with TRBD2 matching over 8 bases. In germline, CDR1 is MDHEN, CDR2 SYDVKM. With 5 bases clipped from V and 3 bases from J, the junction kept 7 bases outside the gene matches. The CDR3 sequence is 15 residues long. DNA of the CDR3: TGTGCCAGCAGTCCGGGGGGGTGGGAAACAGATACGCAGTATTTT. This codes for CASSPGGWETDTQYF.

Only a few counts were recorded for this clone. V and J are TRBV19 and TRBJ2-5, with D tentatively TRBD2 (5 bases). The germline V and J ends were trimmed by 4 bases and 1 base, with 10 bases remaining between them. The length of the CDR3 is 14 residues. Germline CDR1 is LNHDA and CDR2 is SQIVND (reference sequence). CDR3 nucleotide sequence: TGTGCCAGTAGTACCCTGGACTTCCAAGAGACCCAGTACTTC. This translates into CASSTLDFQETQYF.

The chain couples TRBV6-1 to TRBJ1-3; 10 bases match TRBD1. V was pared by 6 bases and J by 3 bases, with 2 bases of the junction left unmatched. CDR3 length: 14 residues. Germline CDR1 MNHNS, CDR2 SASEGT. CDR3 loop: CASRGDRGGNTIYF. The CDR3 region has the DNA TGTGCCAGCAGGGGGGACAGGGGTGGAAACACCATATATTTT.

This chain uses TRBV7-9 with TRBJ2-2; 10 nucleotides match TRBD1. CDR1 and CDR2 (germline): SEHNR, FQNEAQ (reference sequence). This CDR3 region has 15 residues. The V segment lost 6 bases and the J segment 5 bases; nucleotides outside the gene matches: 6. Here the CDR3 DNA reads TGTGCCAGCAGTAAGGGGACAGGGGTTACCGGGGAGCTGTTTTTT. Translation gives CASSKGTGVTGELFF. The full variable domain, its missing parts supplied by reference TRBV7-9 and TRBJ2-2, is DTGVSQNPRHKITKRGQNVTFRCDPISEHNRLYWYRQTLGQGPEFLTYFQNEAQLEKSRLLSDRFSAERPKGSFSTLEIQRTEQGDSAMYLCASSKGTGVTGELFFGEGSRLTVL.

This clone was recorded once. The genes are TRBV20-1 and TRBJ2-7; the D gene is possibly TRBD2 (5 bases). From germline, CDR1 is DFQATT and CDR2 SNEGSKA (reference sequence). CDR3 length equals 10 residues. CDR3 residues: CRARSGEQYF. CDR3 in DNA: TGCAGAGCCCGGTCGGGGGAGCAGTACTTC.

The chain joins TRBV27 to TRBJ1-5; no firm D call. V was pared by 8 bases and J by 7 bases, with 12 bases between. Germline CDR1 MNHEY, CDR2 SMNVEV (reference sequence). The CDR3 loop spans 12 amino acids. CDR3 DNA sequence: TGTGCCAGCGGGAACCCCCGGCAGCCCCAGCATTTT. Its protein is CASGNPRQPQHF.